These 8 T cell receptor beta chains came from one sample sequenced in a study of post-analysis software for immune sequencing data. cDNA libraries for TCR beta contained unique molecular identifiers. MiXCR was run by TCRdb on the PCR reads, yielding one entry per CDR3 protein. The sample includes approximately 350,000 distinct CDR3 sequences, around 37% seen only once; the top ten take 13%. Findings and limits, study-wide: In patients, a few TRBV segments were more frequent than in controls, with TRBV5-6, TRBV5-1 and TRBV20-1 among them.

These TCRs' antigens remain unknown. The specimen sequenced was blood. These receptor sequences come from a girl aged 5-17 years with multiple sclerosis.

The CDR3 region is CASSPPGLAAYEQYF. Here the CDR3 DNA reads TGTGCCAGCAGCCCTCCAGGATTAGCGGCGTACGAGCAGTACTTC. V usage is TRBV7-2 and J usage is TRBJ2-7; maybe TRBD2 (6 bases). The CDR3 runs to 15 residues. Germline V gene sequence: CDR1 SGHTA, CDR2 FQGNSA. Trimming took off 5 bases at V and 4 bases at J, with 18 bases between the two ends.

This clonotype was detected a few times. CDR3 sequence reads: CASSLTREGNYGYTF. The DNA of the CDR3 is TGTGCCAGCAGCTTAACCCGAGAGGGTAACTATGGCTACACCTTC. The genes are TRBV7-2 and TRBJ1-2; unclear D gene. The CDR3 is 15 amino acids. In germline, CDR1 is SGHTA, CDR2 FQGNSA. V was cut by 2 bases and J by 1 base, with 11 bases left in between.

Only a few counts were recorded for this clonotype. The chain carries TRBV24-1 and TRBJ2-1; D unclear. The CDR3 covers 11 residues. Germline V gene data show CDR1 as KGHDR and CDR2 as SFDVKD. The V end was cut by 3 bases, the J end by 9 bases, with 5 bases between. CDR3: CATSDHGEQFF. The CDR3 DNA is TGTGCCACCAGTGATCACGGTGAGCAGTTCTTC.

The table lists this clonotype with a few counts. The chain combines TRBV7-3 with TRBJ2-5; D tentatively reads TRBD1 or TRBD2 (5 bases each). Germline V gives CDR1 SGHTA, CDR2 FQGTGA. This CDR3 has 13 amino acids. V lost 3 bases, J lost 9 bases, and 14 bases lay in between. CDR3: CASSFEVGDPQYF. The CDR3 DNA reads TGTGCCAGCAGCTTTGAGGTTGGGGACCCCCAGTACTTC.

The gene calls are TRBV7-9 and TRBJ2-7; tentatively, D is TRBD1 (5 bases). Germline lookup yields CDR1 SEHNR and CDR2 FQNEAQ (reference sequence). V was clipped by 7 bases and J by 6 bases, with 16 bases between them. This CDR3 region has 13 residues. CDR3 amino acids: CASTDSLAREQYF. Here the CDR3 DNA reads TGTGCCAGCACTGACAGCCTGGCACGCGAGCAGTACTTC.

The chain carries TRBV12-3 or TRBV12-4 and TRBJ2-3; possibly TRBD1 or TRBD2 for D (5 bases each). Trimming left V 5 bases short and J 3 bases short, with 21 bases between. The CDR3 is 17 residues long. The CDR3, as DNA: TGTGCCAGCAGTCGTTTACCACAGGTCCCGGGGACAGATACGCAGTATTTT. Its translation: CASSRLPQVPGTDTQYF.

This clonotype was seen just once. As DNA, the CDR3 is TGCGCCAGCAGCTTGGGCGACAGGGTGGGGGAAGAGACCCAGTACTTC. Translated: CASSLGDRVGEETQYF. This chain uses TRBV5-1 with TRBJ2-5; 7 positions match TRBD1. The J segment lost 3 bases and the V segment lost 0 bases, leaving 8 bases of the junction unmatched. The CDR3 is made up of 16 amino acids. Per the germline V gene, CDR1 is SGHRS and CDR2 is YFSETQ.

The V and J genes are TRBV5-1 and TRBJ1-1; D is uncertain. Looked up from germline, CDR1 is SGHRS and CDR2 is YFSETQ. Trimming took 4 bases from V and 1 from J, leaving 8 bases between them. The CDR3 covers 13 residues. The CDR3 DNA follows: TGCGCCAGCAGCGAAAACAGGAACACTGAAGCTTTCTTT. Amino acid sequence: CASSENRNTEAFF.